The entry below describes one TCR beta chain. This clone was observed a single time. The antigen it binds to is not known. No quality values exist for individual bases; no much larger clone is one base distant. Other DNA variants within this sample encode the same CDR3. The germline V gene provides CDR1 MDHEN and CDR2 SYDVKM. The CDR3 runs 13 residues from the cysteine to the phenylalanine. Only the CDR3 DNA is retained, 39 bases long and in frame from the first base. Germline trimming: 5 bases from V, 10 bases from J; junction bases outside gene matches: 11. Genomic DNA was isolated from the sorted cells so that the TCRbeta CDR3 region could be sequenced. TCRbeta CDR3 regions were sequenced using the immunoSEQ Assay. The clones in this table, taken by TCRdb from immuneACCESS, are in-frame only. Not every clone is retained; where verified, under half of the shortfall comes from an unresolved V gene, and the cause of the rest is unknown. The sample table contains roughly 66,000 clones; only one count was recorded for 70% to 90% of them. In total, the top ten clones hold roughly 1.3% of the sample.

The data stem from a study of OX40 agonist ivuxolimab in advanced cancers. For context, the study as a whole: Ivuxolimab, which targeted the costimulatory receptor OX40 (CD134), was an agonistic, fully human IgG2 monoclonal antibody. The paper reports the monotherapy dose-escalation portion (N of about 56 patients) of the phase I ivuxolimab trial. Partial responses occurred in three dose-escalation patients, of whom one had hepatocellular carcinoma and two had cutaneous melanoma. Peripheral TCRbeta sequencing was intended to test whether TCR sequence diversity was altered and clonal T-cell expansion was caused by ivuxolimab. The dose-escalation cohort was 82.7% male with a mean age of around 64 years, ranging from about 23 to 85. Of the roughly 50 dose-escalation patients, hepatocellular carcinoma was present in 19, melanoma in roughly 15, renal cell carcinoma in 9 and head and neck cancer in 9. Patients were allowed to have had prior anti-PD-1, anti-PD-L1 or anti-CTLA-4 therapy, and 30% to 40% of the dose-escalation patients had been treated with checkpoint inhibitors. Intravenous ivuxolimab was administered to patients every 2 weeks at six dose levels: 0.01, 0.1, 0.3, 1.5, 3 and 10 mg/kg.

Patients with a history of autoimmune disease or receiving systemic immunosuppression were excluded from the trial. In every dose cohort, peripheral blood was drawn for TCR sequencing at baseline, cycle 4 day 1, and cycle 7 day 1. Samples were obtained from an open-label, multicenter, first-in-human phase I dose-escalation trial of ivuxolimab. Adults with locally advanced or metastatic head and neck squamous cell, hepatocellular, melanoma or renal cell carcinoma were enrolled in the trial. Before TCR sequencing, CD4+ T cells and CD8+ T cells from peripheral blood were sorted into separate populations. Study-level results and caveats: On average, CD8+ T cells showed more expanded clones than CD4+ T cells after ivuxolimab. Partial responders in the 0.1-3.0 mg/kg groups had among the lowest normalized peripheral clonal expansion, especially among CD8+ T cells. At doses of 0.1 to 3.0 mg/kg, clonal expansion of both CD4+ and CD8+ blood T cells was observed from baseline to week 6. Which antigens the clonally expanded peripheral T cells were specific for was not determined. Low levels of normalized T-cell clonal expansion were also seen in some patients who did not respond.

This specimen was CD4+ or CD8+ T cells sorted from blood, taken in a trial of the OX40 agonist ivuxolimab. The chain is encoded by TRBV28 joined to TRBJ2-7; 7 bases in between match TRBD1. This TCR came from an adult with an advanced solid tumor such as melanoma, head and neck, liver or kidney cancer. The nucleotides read TGTGCCAGCAGTCCCGGGACAGAGCAGGGACAGTACTTC. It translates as CASSPGTEQGQYF.